The 24 T cell receptor beta chains below all came from one sample that was sequenced in a study of T-cell memory formation after mild COVID-19. TCRdb re-analysed the 5' RACE reads in MiXCR, keeping a single row per CDR3 protein. The sample includes about 360,000 distinct CDR3 sequences, roughly 13% of them seen just once. The specimen was PBMCs or a T cell subset sorted from them (not recorded which). These TCRs come from a man younger than 35 who had mild COVID-19 (a few samples of this study predate the infection). Cell type and time point are not known.

The count of this clonotype is one. The chain has TRBV2 and TRBJ2-7; weak D call: TRBD2 (7 bases). With 5 bases removed from V and 0 bases from J, the gap between germline ends came to 11 bases. This CDR3 contains 14 residues. Germline values: CDR1 SNHLY, CDR2 FYNNEI. CDR3 residues: CASSPRGASYEQYF. In DNA form, the CDR3 reads TGTGCCAGCAGTCCCCGGGGGGCCTCCTACGAGCAGTACTTC.

This clonotype was counted between two and nine times. The chain employs TRBV7-9 and TRBJ2-1; 7 bases match TRBD2. CDR1 SEHNR and CDR2 FQNEAQ come from the germline V gene (reference sequence). The CDR3 sequence is 13 residues long. The V and J ends lost 1 base and 13 bases, in that order; junction bases with no gene match: 7. As DNA, the CDR3 is TGTGCCAGCAGCTTAGGGGACTATGGATTACAGTTCTTC. It specifies CASSLGDYGLQFF.

This clonotype appeared a few times. J is TRBJ1-1 and V is TRBV18, with a tentative D call TRBD1 (5 bases). Germline assignment: CDR1 KGHSH and CDR2 LQKENI. There are 14 residues in the CDR3. Trimming removed 6 bases from V and 0 bases from J, with 11 bases in between. The CDR3 sequence is CASSGQTMNTEAFF. The CDR3 DNA reads as TGTGCCAGCTCGGGGCAGACTATGAACACTGAAGCTTTCTTT.

The chain joins TRBV9 to TRBJ2-3, with D perhaps TRBD1 (5 bases). This CDR3 is built from 16 residues. CDR1 and CDR2 (germline): SGDLS, YYNGEE. The V and J ends lost 0 bases and 2 bases respectively, with 13 bases between them. The CDR3 DNA reads as TGTGCCAGCAGCGTAGGGGCAGGACACTACACAGATACGCAGTATTTT. Translated: CASSVGAGHYTDTQYF.

V gene TRBV5-5 combines with J gene TRBJ2-4; 8 bases map to TRBD2. Trimming cost V 7 bases and J 0 bases; bases outside gene matches: 18. CDR3 length equals 19 residues. CDR1 is SGHKS and CDR2 is YYEKEE in the germline V gene (reference sequence). CDR3 protein: CASSRGSGVPRLAKNIQYF. CDR3 in DNA: TGTGCCAGCTCGCGTGGTAGCGGGGTTCCTCGACTAGCCAAAAACATTCAGTACTTC.

The chain recombines TRBV11-2 with TRBJ2-3; no reliable D call. The germline V and J ends were trimmed by 2 bases and 0 bases, with 12 bases remaining between them. Germline CDR1 reads SGHAT; CDR2 reads FQNNGV. The CDR3 is 16 amino acids. The CDR3 loop reads CASSLSTASSTDTQYF. Here the CDR3 DNA reads TGTGCCAGCAGCTTATCCACAGCATCTAGCACAGATACGCAGTATTTT.

This clonotype was found a few times. V gene TRBV4-2 combines with J gene TRBJ1-5; 9 bases line up with TRBD1. This CDR3 is built from 17 residues. Germline V gene lookup returns CDR1 LGHNA and CDR2 YNFKEQ. The junction had 7 bases not matched to a gene; V was cut back by 0 bases and J by 4 bases. CDR3 bases: TGTGCCAGCAGCCAAGATATCAATGGACAGGGGAATCAGCCCCAGCATTTT. As protein: CASSQDINGQGNQPQHF.

This clonotype was recorded once. The chain combines TRBV20-1 with TRBJ1-1; D remains ambiguous. Trimming took off 3 bases at V and 1 base at J, with 6 bases between the two ends. This CDR3 is 12 amino acids long. Looked up from germline, CDR1 is DFQATT and CDR2 is SNEGSKA (reference sequence). The CDR3 region is CSARPWNTEAFF. The CDR3 DNA sequence: TGCAGTGCTAGGCCTTGGAACACTGAAGCTTTCTTT.

The chain uses TRBV2 and TRBJ2-7; the D is unclear. Trimming shortened V by 2 bases and J by 2 bases, and 7 bases separated the two germline ends. The CDR3 has 13 amino acids. Germline lookup yields CDR1 SNHLY and CDR2 FYNNEI. This CDR3 is CASSEMAAYEQYV. In DNA, the CDR3 is TGTGCCAGCAGTGAAATGGCTGCCTACGAGCAGTACGTC.

This chain uses TRBV4-2 with TRBJ2-5; maybe TRBD2 (6 bases). CDR1 is LGHNA and CDR2 is YNFKEQ in the germline V gene. Deletions cut 0 bases from V and 3 bases from J, with 14 bases between. The CDR3 sequence is 16 residues long. The CDR3 here is CASSQETRGREETQYF. The CDR3 DNA follows: TGTGCCAGCAGCCAAGAGACTAGGGGTCGAGAAGAGACCCAGTACTTC.

This clonotype was detected a few times. The V and J genes are TRBV5-1 and TRBJ1-2; 10 bases map to TRBD1. This CDR3 has 18 residues. Looked up from germline, CDR1 is SGHRS and CDR2 is YFSETQ. Trimming took 2 bases from V and 3 from J; bases not matched to a gene: 13. The CDR3 sequence is CASSLLFGTGVFYYGYTF. As DNA, the CDR3 is TGCGCCAGCAGCTTACTGTTCGGGACAGGGGTTTTTTACTATGGCTACACCTTC. The variable domain in full, with the rest retrieved from reference TRBV5-1 and TRBJ1-2, is KAGVTQTPRYLIKTRGQQVTLSCSPISGHRSVSWYQQTPGQGLQFLFEYFSETQRNKGNFPGRFSGRQFSNSRSEMNVSTLELGDSALYLCASSLLFGTGVFYYGYTFGSGTRLTVV.

In this sample, this clonotype turned up many times. This chain joins TRBV5-1 and TRBJ1-2; 7 nucleotides line up with TRBD1. V lost 0 bases to trimming and J lost 1 base; unmatched junction nucleotides: 12. The CDR3 spans 18 residues. Germline CDR1 is SGHRS and CDR2 is YFSETQ. CDR3 bases: TGCGCCAGCAGCTTGGGGACTCCGACAGGGCTGTATAACTATGGCTACACCTTC. Its protein is CASSLGTPTGLYNYGYTF.

This chain links TRBV28 with TRBJ1-1, with a tentative D call TRBD1 (6 bases). CDR3 length: 15 residues. CDR1 MDHEN and CDR2 SYDVKM come from the germline V gene. V was shortened by 2 bases and J by 6 bases, with 16 bases between the two germline ends. The DNA of the CDR3 is TGTGCCAGCAGTTTAACCGGGGGGCATAGCGCTGAAGCTTTCTTT. Protein sequence: CASSLTGGHSAEAFF.

This clonotype was counted only a few times. This sequence joins TRBV7-9 and TRBJ2-7, with 7 nucleotides matching TRBD1. V was pared by 5 bases and J by 0 bases, with 7 bases of the junction left unmatched. CDR3 length equals 15 residues. CDR1 is SEHNR, CDR2 FQNEAQ, per germline (reference sequence). CDR3 sequence reads: CASSRDRFSSYEQYV. As DNA, the CDR3 is TGTGCCAGCAGCCGGGACAGATTCTCCTCCTACGAGCAGTACGTC.

The V call is TRBV5-1, the J call TRBJ2-3, with D possibly being TRBD1 (6 bases). The CDR3 spans 14 residues. V dropped 4 bases and J dropped 0 bases, with 9 bases sitting between them. CDR1 is SGHRS and CDR2 is YFSETQ in the germline V gene. This CDR3 is CASSNRDSTDTQYF. CDR3 sequence (DNA): TGCGCCAGCAGCAACAGGGACAGCACAGATACGCAGTATTTT.

This clonotype was seen a few times. The chain is built from TRBV6-5 and TRBJ1-5; perhaps TRBD1 as D (6 bases). The CDR3 extends over 18 amino acids. V dropped 5 bases and J dropped 6 bases, with 26 bases sitting between them. Looked up from germline, CDR1 is MNHEY and CDR2 is SVGAGI. The CDR3 protein is CASSLMQQGVGPTQPQHF. The CDR3 nucleotides read TGTGCCAGCAGTCTGATGCAACAGGGCGTGGGGCCGACTCAGCCCCAGCATTTT.

V gene TRBV5-1 combines with J gene TRBJ1-2; D not resolved. V lost 4 bases, J lost 0 bases, and 10 bases lay in between. Germline loops: CDR1 SGHRS, CDR2 YFSETQ. CDR3 length equals 14 residues. The CDR3 region is CASSLEPANYGYTF. CDR3 DNA sequence: TGCGCCAGCAGCCTGGAACCGGCTAACTATGGCTACACCTTC.

The chain carries TRBV7-3 and TRBJ2-3, with TRBD1 matching 9 bases. From germline, CDR1 is SGHTA and CDR2 FQGTGA. This CDR3 comprises 16 residues. Losses at the gene ends were 5 bases for V and 2 bases for J; bases not matched to a gene: 8. This CDR3 is CASSQLGQGNTDTQYF. The CDR3 region has the DNA TGTGCCAGCAGCCAACTGGGACAGGGAAACACAGATACGCAGTATTTT. The full variable domain, with the rest looked up from reference TRBV7-3 and TRBJ2-3, is GAGVSQTPSNKVTEKGKYVELRCDPISGHTALYWYRQSLGQGPEFLIYFQGTGAADDSGLPNDRFFAVRPEGSVSTLKIQRTERGDSAVYLCASSQLGQGNTDTQYFGPGTRLTVL.

V and J are TRBV9 and TRBJ2-7; no clear D gene. Looked up from germline, CDR1 is SGDLS and CDR2 is YYNGEE. V was cut by 0 bases and J by 0 bases, with 7 bases left in between. There are 14 residues in the CDR3. Here the CDR3 DNA reads TGTGCCAGCAGCGTAGTCGGCAGCTCCTACGAGCAGTACTTC. Its translation: CASSVVGSSYEQYF.

This clonotype has more than one count but fewer than ten. The gene calls are TRBV7-2 and TRBJ2-3; D gene uncertain. CDR1 and CDR2 from the germline V gene are SGHTA and FQGNSA. V was cut by 5 bases and J by 4 bases, with 10 bases left in between. This CDR3 is 13 amino acids long. The CDR3 loop is CASSQAAPDTQYF. The CDR3 DNA follows: TGTGCCAGCAGCCAGGCGGCCCCAGATACGCAGTATTTT.

The chain carries TRBV4-2 and TRBJ2-3, with a weak D call TRBD2 (6 bases). The CDR3 runs 16 residues. Trimming cost V 1 base and J 4 bases, with 15 bases left between them. The V gene's germline CDR1 is LGHNA and CDR2 YNFKEQ. The CDR3: CASSQGGSSGADTQYF. In DNA, the CDR3 is TGTGCCAGCAGCCAAGGAGGGTCCTCGGGGGCAGATACGCAGTATTTT.

The chain has TRBV7-9 and TRBJ2-7; 12 bases agree with TRBD2. Germline-derived CDR1 and CDR2 are SEHNR and FQNEAQ (reference sequence). Germline trimming cut 5 bases from V and 1 base from J; bases unmatched to any gene: 9. The CDR3 contains 17 residues. The CDR3 nucleotides read TGTGCCAGCAGCCAAACTAGCGGGGGGCATCCTTCCTACGAGCAGTACGTC. This codes for CASSQTSGGHPSYEQYV.

The chain couples TRBV4-1 to TRBJ1-6; 7 positions agree with TRBD1. The CDR3 has 18 amino acids. The V gene's germline CDR1 is MGHRA and CDR2 YSYEKL. V lost 4 bases, J lost 10 bases, and 19 bases stayed unmatched. Here the CDR3 DNA reads TGCGCCAGCAGCCCAGGGGGTGCCCTTAGGCCGCGGGGATCACCCCTCCACTTT. Residues: CASSPGGALRPRGSPLHF.

This sequence joins TRBV7-2 and TRBJ2-1, with a possible D match to TRBD2 (6 bases). CDR1 is SGHTA and CDR2 is FQGNSA in the germline V gene. The CDR3 sequence is 15 residues long. With 1 base removed from V and 2 bases from J, the gap between germline ends came to 9 bases. CDR3 sequence: CASSLGGVTYNEQFF. The CDR3 DNA sequence: TGTGCCAGCAGCTTAGGCGGGGTAACCTACAATGAGCAGTTCTTC.